This T cell receptor (beta chain) was recovered during a study of blood T cell repertoires in COVID-19. Study as a whole: Material from acute and convalescent COVID-19 was sourced from the United States, Italy and Spain. PBMCs, B-cell-depleted T cells, or T cells were the source of the cDNA or gDNA that made up the material.

V was pared by 3 bases and J by 2 bases, with 0 bases of the junction left unmatched. CDR1 WSHSY and CDR2 SAAADI come from the germline V gene. The CDR3 contains 14 residues. TCRdb's table, derived via immunoSEQ multiplex PCR, lists solely in-frame clones and lacks some. The sample yields around 300,000 clones, approximately 93% seen once. The Seattle patients joined while their infection was active and were tracked longitudinally afterward. The specimen was peripheral blood. The TCR comes from a woman in her twenties or thirties with COVID-19, enrolled during active disease. The chain links TRBV10-2 to TRBJ2-5; 10 bases are shared with TRBD2. CDR3 loop: CASSELAGQETQYF. The DNA for the CDR3 is TGCGCCAGCAGTGAACTAGCGGGGCAAGAGACCCAGTACTTC.